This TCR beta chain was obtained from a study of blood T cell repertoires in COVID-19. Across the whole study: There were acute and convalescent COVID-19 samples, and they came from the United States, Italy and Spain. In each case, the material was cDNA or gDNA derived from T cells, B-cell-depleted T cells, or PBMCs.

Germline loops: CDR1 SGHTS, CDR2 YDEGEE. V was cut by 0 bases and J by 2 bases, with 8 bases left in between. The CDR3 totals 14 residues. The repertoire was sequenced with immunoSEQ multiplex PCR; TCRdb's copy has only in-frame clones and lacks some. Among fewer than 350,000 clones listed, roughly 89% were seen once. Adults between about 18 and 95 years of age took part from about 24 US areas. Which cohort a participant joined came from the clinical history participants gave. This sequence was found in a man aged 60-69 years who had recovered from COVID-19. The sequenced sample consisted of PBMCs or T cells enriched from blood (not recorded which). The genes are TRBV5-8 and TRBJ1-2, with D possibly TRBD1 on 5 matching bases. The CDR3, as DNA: TGTGCCAGCAGCTTGGAACAGGAAAACTATGGCTACACCTTC. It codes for CASSLEQENYGYTF.